The 20 T cell receptor beta chains given below trace back to one sample, sequenced in a study of CXCR3-negative and CXCR3-positive naive CD8 T cells. Carrying UMI labels, the TRB cDNA libraries were prepared through 5' RACE. TCRdb processed the 5' RACE reads again and assigns one entry to each CDR3 protein, with no DNA. This repertoire includes about 56,000 distinct CDR3 sequences. The sample taken for sequencing was memory CD8+ T cells from blood. These receptors came from a human donor in good health. Some clones in this sample may be carry-over from other donors' samples.

The chain joins TRBV14 to TRBJ2-4; checking the TCRdb D call of TRBD1 is not possible without DNA. This CDR3 contains 15 residues. Germline V gene sequence: CDR1 SGHDN, CDR2 FVKESK. CDR3 loop: CASSHPGQGVYIQYF.

This chain links TRBV9 with TRBJ2-2; TCRdb's D call, TRBD1, is unchecked because there is no DNA. Germline CDR1 is SGDLS and CDR2 is YYNGEE. The CDR3 totals 18 residues. The chain's CDR3 is CASSVGGGTGLNTGELFF.

The V gene is TRBV12-3 or TRBV12-4, the J gene TRBJ2-7; TCRdb lists TRBD1, though no DNA is available to test this call. This CDR3 has 19 residues. CDR3: CASSLIPSGGGVPSYEQYF.

This sequence joins TRBV29-1 and TRBJ1-1. The CDR3 spans 13 residues. From germline, CDR1 is SQVTM and CDR2 ANQGSEA. CDR3 loop: CSVELDRNTEAFF.

The chain recombines TRBV7-9 with TRBJ2-1; the D call of TRBD1 rests on TCRdb alone, since no DNA is present to check it. In germline, CDR1 is SEHNR, CDR2 FQNEAQ (reference sequence). The CDR3 sequence is 13 residues long. CDR3 protein: CASSLLPGNEQFF.

This chain joins TRBV6-5 and TRBJ1-1; the TCRdb call, TRBD1, lacks DNA for checking. Germline lookup yields CDR1 MNHEY and CDR2 SVGAGI. The CDR3 totals 15 residues. The CDR3 is CASSYLDRGMPEAFF.

This chain connects TRBV5-1 to TRBJ2-1. From germline, CDR1 is SGHRS and CDR2 YFSETQ. The CDR3 sequence is 16 residues long. The chain's CDR3 is CASSLAAGDSYNEQFF.

This chain uses TRBV6-4 with TRBJ2-1; there is no DNA to check the TCRdb D call of TRBD1. Germline-derived CDR1 and CDR2 are MRHNA and SNTAGT. CDR3 size: 15 residues. The CDR3 sequence is CASSPGLGSYNEQFF.

V is TRBV3-1 and J is TRBJ1-1; the TCRdb call, TRBD1, lacks DNA for checking. The CDR3 runs to 14 residues. Germline values: CDR1 LGHDT, CDR2 YNNKEL (reference sequence). The CDR3 region is CASSRLDRDTEAFF.

The rearrangement uses TRBV29-1 and TRBJ2-7; checking the TCRdb D call of TRBD2 is not possible without DNA. CDR1 is SQVTM and CDR2 is ANQGSEA in the germline V gene. This CDR3 is 18 amino acids long. CDR3 loop: CSAGLGLAGRSTEYEQYF.

This chain joins TRBV7-9 and TRBJ2-7; the TCRdb call, TRBD1, lacks DNA for checking. CDR1 and CDR2 from the germline V gene are SEHNR and FQNEAQ (reference sequence). The CDR3 is 15 amino acids. CDR3 residues: CASSSGDRDPYEQYF.

The rearrangement joins TRBV29-1 to TRBJ2-1. CDR3 length: 12 residues. Germline V gene data show CDR1 as SQVTM and CDR2 as ANQGSEA. The CDR3 protein is CSALGIRNEQFF.

V and J are TRBV7-3 and TRBJ2-3; TCRdb reports TRBD1, a call that lacks DNA to check it against. The length of the CDR3 is 13 residues. Germline assignment: CDR1 SGHTA and CDR2 FQGTGA. CDR3 sequence: CASRGGSTDTQYF.

The gene calls are TRBV27 and TRBJ2-5. CDR1 MNHEY and CDR2 SMNVEV come from the germline V gene (reference sequence). The CDR3 consists of 12 residues. This CDR3 reads CASSSRGETQYF.

This chain links TRBV20-1 with TRBJ2-1; TCRdb's D call, TRBD1, is unchecked because there is no DNA. The CDR3 extends over 15 amino acids. The germline CDR1 and CDR2 sequences are DFQATT and SNEGSKA (reference sequence). This CDR3 is CSASGTGGPYNEQFF.

V gene TRBV29-1 combines with J gene TRBJ2-7; the TCRdb call, TRBD2, lacks DNA for checking. This CDR3 has 13 amino acids. CDR1 SQVTM and CDR2 ANQGSEA come from the germline V gene. CDR3 sequence: CSGTSGEAREQYF.

The V call is TRBV30, the J call TRBJ2-1. There are 12 residues in the CDR3. Germline V lookup: CDR1 GTSNPN, CDR2 SVGIG (reference sequence). CDR3 in amino acids: CAWSVRSDEQFF.

The chain employs TRBV10-3 and TRBJ1-1; the D gene TCRdb calls, TRBD1, cannot be checked with no DNA. This CDR3 comprises 15 residues. The germline CDR1 and CDR2 sequences are ENHRY and SYGVKD. The chain's CDR3 is CAISESFGGYTEAFF.

V and J are TRBV27 and TRBJ2-1; the D call of TRBD2 rests on TCRdb alone, since no DNA is present to check it. CDR1 and CDR2 from the germline V gene are MNHEY and SMNVEV (reference sequence). The length of the CDR3 is 15 residues. CDR3 region: CASSWVGGGAGEQFF.

The chain carries TRBV12-3 or TRBV12-4 and TRBJ2-3; without DNA, the TCRdb call of TRBD1 cannot be checked. The CDR3 contains 13 residues. Here the CDR3 reads CAVFDRSTDTQYF.